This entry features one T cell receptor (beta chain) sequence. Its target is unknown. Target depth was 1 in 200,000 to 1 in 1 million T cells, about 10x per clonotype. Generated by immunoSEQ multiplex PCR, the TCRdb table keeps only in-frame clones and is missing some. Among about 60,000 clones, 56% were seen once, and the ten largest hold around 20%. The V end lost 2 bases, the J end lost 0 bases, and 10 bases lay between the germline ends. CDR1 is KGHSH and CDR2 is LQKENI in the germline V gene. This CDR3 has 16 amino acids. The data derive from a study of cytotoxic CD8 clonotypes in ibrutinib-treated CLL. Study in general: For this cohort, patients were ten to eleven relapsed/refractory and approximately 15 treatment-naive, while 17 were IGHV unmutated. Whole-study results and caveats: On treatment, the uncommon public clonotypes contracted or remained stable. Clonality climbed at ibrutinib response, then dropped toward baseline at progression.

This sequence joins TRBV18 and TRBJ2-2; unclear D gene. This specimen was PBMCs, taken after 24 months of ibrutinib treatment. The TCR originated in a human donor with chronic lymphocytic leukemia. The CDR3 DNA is TGTGCCAGCTCACCATTTGGACCACCGAACACCGGGGAGCTGTTTTTT. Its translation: CASSPFGPPNTGELFF.